This T cell receptor beta chain was identified during a study of PD-1 blockade in classical Hodgkin lymphoma. Repertoires were generated with immunoSEQ multiplex PCR, while TCRdb's copy carries only in-frame clones and drops some. The sample lists 50,000 to 75,000 clones; approximately 90% were seen once. Deletions cut 3 bases from V and 0 bases from J, with 16 bases between. The CDR3 is made up of 16 amino acids. Germline CDR1 is SGHNT and CDR2 is YYREEE (reference sequence). The patients all showed relapse after autologous stem cell transplantation, while their brentuximab vedotin exposure varied. This chain joins TRBV5-4 and TRBJ2-7, with a weak D call TRBD1 (5 bases). This receptor was taken from a human donor with classical Hodgkin lymphoma. The input for sequencing was peripheral blood mononuclear cells (PBMCs), taken before the second cycle of nivolumab. The CDR3 here is CASSWGPGASSYEQYF. For the CDR3, the DNA is TGTGCCAGCAGCTGGGGTCCTGGGGCCTCCTCCTACGAGCAGTACTTC.